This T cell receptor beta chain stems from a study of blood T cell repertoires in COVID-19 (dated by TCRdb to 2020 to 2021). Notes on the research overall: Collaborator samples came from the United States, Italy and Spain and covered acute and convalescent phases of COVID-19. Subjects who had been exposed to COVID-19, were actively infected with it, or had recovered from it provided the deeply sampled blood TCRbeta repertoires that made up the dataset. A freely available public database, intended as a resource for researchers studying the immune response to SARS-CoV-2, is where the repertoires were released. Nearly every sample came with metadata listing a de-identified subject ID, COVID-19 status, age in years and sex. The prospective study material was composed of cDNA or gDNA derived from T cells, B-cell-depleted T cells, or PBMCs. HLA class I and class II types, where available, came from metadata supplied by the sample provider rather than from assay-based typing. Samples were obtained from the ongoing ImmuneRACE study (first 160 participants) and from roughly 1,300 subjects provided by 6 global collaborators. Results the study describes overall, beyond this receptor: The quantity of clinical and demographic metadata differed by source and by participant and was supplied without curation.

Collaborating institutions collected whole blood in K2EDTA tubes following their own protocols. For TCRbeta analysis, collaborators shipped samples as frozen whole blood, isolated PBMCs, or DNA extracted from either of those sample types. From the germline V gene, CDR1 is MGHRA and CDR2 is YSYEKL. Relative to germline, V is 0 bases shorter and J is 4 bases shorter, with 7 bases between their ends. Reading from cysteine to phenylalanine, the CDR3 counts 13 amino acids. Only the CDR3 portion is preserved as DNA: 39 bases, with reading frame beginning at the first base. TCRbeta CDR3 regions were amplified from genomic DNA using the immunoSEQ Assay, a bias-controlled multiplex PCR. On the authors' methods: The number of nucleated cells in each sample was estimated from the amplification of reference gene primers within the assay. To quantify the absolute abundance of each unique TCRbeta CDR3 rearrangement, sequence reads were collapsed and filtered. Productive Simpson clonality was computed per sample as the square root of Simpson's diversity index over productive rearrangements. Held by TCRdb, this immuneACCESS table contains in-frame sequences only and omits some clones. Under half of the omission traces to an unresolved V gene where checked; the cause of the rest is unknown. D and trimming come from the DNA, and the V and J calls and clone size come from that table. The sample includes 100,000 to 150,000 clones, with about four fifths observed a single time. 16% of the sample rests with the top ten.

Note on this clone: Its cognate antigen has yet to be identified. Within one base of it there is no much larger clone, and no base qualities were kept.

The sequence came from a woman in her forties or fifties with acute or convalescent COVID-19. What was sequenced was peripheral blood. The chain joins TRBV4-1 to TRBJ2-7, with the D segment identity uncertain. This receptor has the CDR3 CASSQDVQYEQYF. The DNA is TGCGCCAGCAGCCAAGATGTTCAGTACGAGCAGTACTTC.